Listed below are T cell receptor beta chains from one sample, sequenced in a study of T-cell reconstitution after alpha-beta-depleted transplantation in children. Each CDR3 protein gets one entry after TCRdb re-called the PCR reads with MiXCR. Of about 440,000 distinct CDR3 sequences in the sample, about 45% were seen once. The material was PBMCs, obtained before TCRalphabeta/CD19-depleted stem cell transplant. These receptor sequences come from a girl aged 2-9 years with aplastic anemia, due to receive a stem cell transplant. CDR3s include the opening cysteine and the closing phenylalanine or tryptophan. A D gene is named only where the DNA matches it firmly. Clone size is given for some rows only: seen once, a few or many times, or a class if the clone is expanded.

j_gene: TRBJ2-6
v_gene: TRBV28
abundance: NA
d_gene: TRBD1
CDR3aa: CASSPYRGSSSGANVLTF
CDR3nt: TGTGCCAGCAGTCCCTACAGGGGAAGCTCCTCTGGGGCCAACGTCCTGACTTTC

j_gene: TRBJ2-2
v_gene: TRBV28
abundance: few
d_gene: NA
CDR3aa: CASSQGQYTGISTGELFF
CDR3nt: TGTGCCAGCAGCCAAGGGCAGTATACAGGGATTAGTACCGGGGAGCTGTTTTTT

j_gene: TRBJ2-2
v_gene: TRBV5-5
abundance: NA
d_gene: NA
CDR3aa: CASSSNRGLANTGELFF
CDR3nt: TGTGCCAGCAGCTCAAACAGGGGACTCGCGAACACCGGGGAGCTGTTTTTT

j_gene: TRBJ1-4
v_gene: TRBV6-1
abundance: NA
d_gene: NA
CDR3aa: CASSHEGRTNEKLFF
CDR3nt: TGTGCCAGCAGCCACGAAGGGCGTACTAATGAAAAACTGTTTTTT

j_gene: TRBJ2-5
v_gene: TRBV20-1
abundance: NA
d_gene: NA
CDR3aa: CSARGQNQETQYF
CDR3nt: TGCAGTGCTAGAGGACAGAACCAAGAGACCCAGTACTTC

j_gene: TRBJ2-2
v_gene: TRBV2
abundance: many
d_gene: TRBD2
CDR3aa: CASSVDSGRTGELFF
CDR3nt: TGTGCCAGCAGTGTTGATAGCGGGAGGACCGGGGAGCTGTTTTTT

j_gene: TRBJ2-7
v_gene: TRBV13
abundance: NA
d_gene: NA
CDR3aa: CASSSAASEQYF
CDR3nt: TGTGCCAGCAGCTCGGCTGCGTCAGAGCAGTACTTC

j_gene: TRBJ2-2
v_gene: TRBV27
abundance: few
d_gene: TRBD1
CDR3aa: CASSLQDRGLRGELFF
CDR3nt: TGTGCCAGCAGTTTACAAGACAGGGGGCTTAGAGGGGAGCTGTTTTTT

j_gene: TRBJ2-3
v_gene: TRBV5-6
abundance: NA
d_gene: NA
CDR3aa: CASSLFSRGTQYF
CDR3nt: TGTGCCAGCAGCTTGTTCTCGAGGGGTACGCAGTATTTT

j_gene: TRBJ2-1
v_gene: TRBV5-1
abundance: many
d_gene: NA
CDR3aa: CASRRNLGTSSYNEQFF
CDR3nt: TGCGCCAGCAGGAGGAATCTCGGCACGAGCTCCTACAATGAGCAGTTCTTC

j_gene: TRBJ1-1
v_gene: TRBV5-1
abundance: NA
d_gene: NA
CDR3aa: CASSLPRAGNTEAFF
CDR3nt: TGCGCCAGCAGCTTGCCTCGGGCCGGGAACACTGAAGCTTTCTTT

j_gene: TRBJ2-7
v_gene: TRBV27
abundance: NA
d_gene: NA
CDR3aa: CATYSRYSYEQYF
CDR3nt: TGTGCCACCTATAGTCGGTATTCTTACGAGCAGTACTTC

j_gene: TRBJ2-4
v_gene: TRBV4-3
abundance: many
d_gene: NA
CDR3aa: CASSPSRGTGAKNIQYF
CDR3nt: TGCGCCAGCAGCCCTTCTAGGGGGACGGGAGCCAAAAACATTCAGTACTTC

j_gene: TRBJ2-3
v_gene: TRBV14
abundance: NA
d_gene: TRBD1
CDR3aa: CASSRRTGGTSPTDTQYF
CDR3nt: TGTGCCAGCAGCCGACGGACAGGGGGAACCTCACCCACAGATACGCAGTATTTT

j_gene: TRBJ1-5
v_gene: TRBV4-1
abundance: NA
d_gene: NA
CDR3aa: CASSQEGEEQPQHF
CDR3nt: TGCGCCAGCAGCCAAGAAGGGGAAGAACAGCCCCAGCATTTT

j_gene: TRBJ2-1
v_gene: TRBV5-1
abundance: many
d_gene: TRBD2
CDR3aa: CASSPPVIAGGNNEQFF
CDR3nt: TGCGCCAGCAGCCCACCGGTAATAGCGGGCGGAAACAATGAGCAGTTCTTC

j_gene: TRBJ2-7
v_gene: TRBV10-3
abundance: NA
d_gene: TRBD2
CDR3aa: CAISKTSGASSYEQYF
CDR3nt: TGTGCCATCAGTAAGACTAGCGGGGCAAGCTCCTACGAGCAGTACTTC

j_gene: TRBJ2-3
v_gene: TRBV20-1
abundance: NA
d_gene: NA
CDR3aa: CSAPFRGGKDTQYF
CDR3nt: TGCAGTGCTCCATTCAGGGGCGGGAAAGATACGCAGTATTTT

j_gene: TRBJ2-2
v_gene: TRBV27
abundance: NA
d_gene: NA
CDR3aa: CASSLREMDGELFF
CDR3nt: TGTGCCAGCAGTTTGAGGGAGATGGACGGGGAGCTGTTTTTT

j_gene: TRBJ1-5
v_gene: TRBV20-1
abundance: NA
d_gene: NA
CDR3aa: CSARARASRQPQHF
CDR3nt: TGCAGTGCTAGAGCGAGGGCTTCCAGGCAGCCCCAGCATTTT

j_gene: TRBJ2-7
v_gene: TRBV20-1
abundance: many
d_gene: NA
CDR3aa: CSARDNGGSSSYEQYF
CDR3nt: TGCAGTGCTAGAGATAATGGGGGGTCCTCCTCCTACGAGCAGTACTTC

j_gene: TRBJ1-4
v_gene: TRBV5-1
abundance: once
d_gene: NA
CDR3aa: CASSPDLKDARKLFF
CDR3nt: TGCGCCAGCAGCCCAGACCTAAAGGACGCTCGAAAACTGTTTTTT

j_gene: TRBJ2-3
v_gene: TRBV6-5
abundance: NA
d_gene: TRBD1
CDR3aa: CASSSTGGLSTDTQYF
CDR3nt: TGTGCCAGCAGTTCGACAGGGGGGCTTAGCACAGATACGCAGTATTTT

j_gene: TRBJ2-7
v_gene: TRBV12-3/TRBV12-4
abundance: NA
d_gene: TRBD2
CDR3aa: CASSPRSGVYEQYF
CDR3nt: TGTGCCAGCAGCCCCAGGAGCGGGGTATACGAGCAGTACTTC

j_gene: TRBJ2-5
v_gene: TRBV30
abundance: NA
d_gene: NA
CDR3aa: CAWSVSRLETQYF
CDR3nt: TGTGCCTGGAGTGTGTCCAGGCTGGAGACCCAGTACTTC

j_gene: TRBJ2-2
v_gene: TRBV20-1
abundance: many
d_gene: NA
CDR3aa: CSASKENTGELFF
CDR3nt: TGCAGTGCTAGTAAGGAGAACACCGGGGAGCTGTTTTTT

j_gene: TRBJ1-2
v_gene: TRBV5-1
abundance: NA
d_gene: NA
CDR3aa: CASGPGGAEDYGYTF
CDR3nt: TGCGCCAGCGGCCCGGGAGGGGCGGAGGACTATGGCTACACCTTC

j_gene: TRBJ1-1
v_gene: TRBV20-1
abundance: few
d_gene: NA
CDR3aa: CSARDSPTEAFF
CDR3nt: TGCAGTGCTCGCGATTCACCCACTGAAGCTTTCTTT

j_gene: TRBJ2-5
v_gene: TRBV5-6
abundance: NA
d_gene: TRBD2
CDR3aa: CASSGGDWGQETQYF
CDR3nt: TGTGCCAGCAGCGGGGGGGATTGGGGACAAGAGACCCAGTACTTC

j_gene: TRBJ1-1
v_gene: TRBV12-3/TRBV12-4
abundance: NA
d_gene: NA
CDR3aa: CASSSTDLNTEAFF
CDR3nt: TGTGCCAGCAGTTCGACGGATTTGAACACTGAAGCTTTCTTT

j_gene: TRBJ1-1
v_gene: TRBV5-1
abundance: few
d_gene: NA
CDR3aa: CASNRGGGGTEAFF
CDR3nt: TGCGCCAGCAACCGAGGGGGGGGCGGCACTGAAGCTTTCTTT

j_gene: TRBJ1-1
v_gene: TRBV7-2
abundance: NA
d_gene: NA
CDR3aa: CASSFRPVDTEAFF
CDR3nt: TGTGCCAGCAGCTTCAGGCCCGTGGACACTGAAGCTTTCTTT

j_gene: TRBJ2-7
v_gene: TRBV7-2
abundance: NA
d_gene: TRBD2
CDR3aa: CASSVSGLAGVTYEQYF
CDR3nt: TGTGCCAGCAGCGTATCTGGACTAGCGGGAGTGACCTACGAGCAGTACTTC

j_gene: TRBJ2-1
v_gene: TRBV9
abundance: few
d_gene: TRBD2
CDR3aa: CASSRTSGRNEQFF
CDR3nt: TGTGCCAGCAGCAGGACTAGCGGGAGGAATGAGCAGTTCTTC

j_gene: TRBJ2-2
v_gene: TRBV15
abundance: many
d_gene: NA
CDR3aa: CATSREVNTGELFF
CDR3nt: TGTGCCACCAGCAGAGAAGTTAACACCGGGGAGCTGTTTTTT

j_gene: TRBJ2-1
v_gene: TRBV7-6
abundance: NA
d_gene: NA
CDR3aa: CASSLAGRAWGEQFF
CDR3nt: TGTGCCAGCAGCTTAGCGGGCAGGGCTTGGGGTGAGCAGTTCTTC

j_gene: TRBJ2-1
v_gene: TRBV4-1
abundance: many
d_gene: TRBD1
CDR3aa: CASSLAGTGLSNEQFF
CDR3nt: TGCGCCAGCAGCCTCGCCGGGACAGGGTTATCAAATGAGCAGTTCTTC

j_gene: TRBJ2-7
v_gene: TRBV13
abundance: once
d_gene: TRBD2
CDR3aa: CASSQGTSGNEQYF
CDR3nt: TGTGCCAGCAGTCAAGGGACTAGCGGCAACGAGCAGTACTTC

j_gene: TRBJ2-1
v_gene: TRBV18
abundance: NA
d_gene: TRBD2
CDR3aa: CASSPGPSGRTYNEQFF
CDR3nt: TGTGCCAGCTCGCCCGGGCCCAGCGGGAGAACCTACAATGAGCAGTTCTTC